The source of this TCR beta chain is a study of blood T cell repertoires in COVID-19. Study at large: The United States, Italy and Spain provided the acute and convalescent COVID-19 samples.

Some clones are missing from TCRdb's copy, which holds only in-frame ones; the method was immunoSEQ multiplex PCR. The sample consists of some 300,000 clones, about 90% of them appearing once. Losses at the gene ends were 3 bases for V and 5 bases for J; bases not matched to a gene: 20. The CDR3 has 20 residues. Germline V lookup: CDR1 SGHRS, CDR2 YFSETQ. The chain uses TRBV5-1 and TRBJ2-3, with TRBD2 matching 11 bases. Sequenced material: peripheral blood. This clonotype was obtained from a woman aged 45 to 65 with COVID-19, enrolled during active disease. DNA for the CDR3: TGCGCCAGCAGCTCCCTTTACGCTAGCGGGAGGACCGGTTCCATAGATACGCAGTATTTT. This sequence encodes CASSSLYASGRTGSIDTQYF.